This T cell receptor beta chain was captured in a study of blood T cell repertoires in COVID-19. This CDR3 spans 13 amino acids. V was pared by 5 bases and J by 2 bases, with 9 bases between. This clone came up once. Other DNA sequences in this sample translate to the same CDR3. Profiled with immunoSEQ multiplex PCR; TCRdb holds only in-frame clones, not every one. The sample has 180,000 or so clones, just under 85% seen once. The specimen was peripheral blood. This TCR was sampled from a human donor with acute or convalescent COVID-19. The donor label of this sample is uncertain. The chain links TRBV12-3 or TRBV12-4 to TRBJ1-1; D is possibly TRBD1 (6 bases). DNA of the CDR3: TGTGCCAGCAGTATACAGGGTAACACTGAAGCTTTCTTT. As protein: CASSIQGNTEAFF.